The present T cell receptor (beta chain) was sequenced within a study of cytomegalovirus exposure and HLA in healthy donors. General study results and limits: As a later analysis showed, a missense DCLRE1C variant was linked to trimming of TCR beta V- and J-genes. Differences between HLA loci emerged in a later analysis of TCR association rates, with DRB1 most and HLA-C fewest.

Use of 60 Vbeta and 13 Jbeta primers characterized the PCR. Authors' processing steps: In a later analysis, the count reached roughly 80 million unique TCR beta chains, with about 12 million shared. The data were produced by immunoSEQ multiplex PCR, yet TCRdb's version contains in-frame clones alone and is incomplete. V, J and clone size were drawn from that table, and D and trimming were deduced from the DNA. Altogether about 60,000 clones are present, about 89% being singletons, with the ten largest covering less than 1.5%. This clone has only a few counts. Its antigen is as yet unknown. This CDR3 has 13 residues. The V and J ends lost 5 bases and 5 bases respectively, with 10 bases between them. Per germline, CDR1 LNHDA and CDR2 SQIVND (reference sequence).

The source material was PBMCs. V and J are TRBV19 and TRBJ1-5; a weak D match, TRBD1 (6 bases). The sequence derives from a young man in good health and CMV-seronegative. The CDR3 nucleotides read TGTGCCAGTAGTTTTTCAGGGGATCAGCCCCAGCATTTT. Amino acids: CASSFSGDQPQHF.